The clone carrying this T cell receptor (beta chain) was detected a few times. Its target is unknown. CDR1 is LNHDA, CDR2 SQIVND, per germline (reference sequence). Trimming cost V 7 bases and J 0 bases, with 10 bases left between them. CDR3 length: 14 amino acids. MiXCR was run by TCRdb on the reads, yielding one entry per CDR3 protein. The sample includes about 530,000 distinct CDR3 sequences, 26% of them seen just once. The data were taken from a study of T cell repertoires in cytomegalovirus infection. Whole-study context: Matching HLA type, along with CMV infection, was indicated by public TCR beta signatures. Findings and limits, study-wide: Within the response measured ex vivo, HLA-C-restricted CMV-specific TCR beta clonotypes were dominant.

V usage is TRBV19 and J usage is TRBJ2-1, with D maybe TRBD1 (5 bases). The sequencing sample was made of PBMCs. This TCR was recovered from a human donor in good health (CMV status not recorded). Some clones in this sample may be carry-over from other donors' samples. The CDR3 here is CASMLGASYNEQFF. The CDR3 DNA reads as TGTGCCAGTATGCTAGGGGCCTCCTACAATGAGCAGTTCTTC.